The sequence of this TCR beta chain was determined in a study of CD8 T cells in ankylosing spondylitis. This clonotype was observed a few times. Its antigen is unknown. CDR3 length equals 14 residues. The germline gives CDR1 SGHDT, CDR2 YYEEEE. The ends were cut back, 0 bases at V and 12 bases at J, with 17 bases in the middle. TCRdb passed the 5' RACE reads through MiXCR, listing each CDR3 protein once. The sample lists hundreds of thousands of distinct CDR3 sequences, over 9.5% occurring once. Findings and caveats of the study: In ankylosing spondylitis blood, a motif of 7 to 9 highly homologous TCR beta variants appeared characteristic.

The chain employs TRBV5-6 and TRBJ2-3; D ambiguous. This TCR was recovered from a male donor with ankylosing spondylitis. Source material: blood, either unsorted or a sorted T cell fraction (not recorded which). Here the CDR3 reads CASSLGRFGPLQYF. DNA of the CDR3: TGTGCCAGCAGCTTGGGACGATTCGGCCCACTACAGTATTTT.